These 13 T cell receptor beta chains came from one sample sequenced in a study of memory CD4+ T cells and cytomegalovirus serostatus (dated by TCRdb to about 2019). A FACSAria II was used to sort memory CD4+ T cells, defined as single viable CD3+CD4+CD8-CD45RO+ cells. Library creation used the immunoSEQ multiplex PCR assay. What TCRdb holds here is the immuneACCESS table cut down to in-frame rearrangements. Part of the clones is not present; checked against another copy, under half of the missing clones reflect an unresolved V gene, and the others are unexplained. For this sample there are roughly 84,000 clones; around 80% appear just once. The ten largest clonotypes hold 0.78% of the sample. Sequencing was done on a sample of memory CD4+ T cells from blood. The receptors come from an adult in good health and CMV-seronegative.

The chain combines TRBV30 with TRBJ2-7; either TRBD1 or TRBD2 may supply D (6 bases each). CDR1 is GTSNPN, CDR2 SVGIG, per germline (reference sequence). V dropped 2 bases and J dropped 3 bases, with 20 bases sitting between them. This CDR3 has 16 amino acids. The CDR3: CAWSLLGGRGGYEQYF. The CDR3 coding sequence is TGTGCCTGGAGTTTGCTTGGGGGCAGGGGAGGCTACGAGCAGTACTTC.

Here the CDR3 reads CASSQDKRSSYNEQFF. The CDR3, as DNA: TGCGCCAGCAGCCAAGATAAGCGCTCGTCCTACAATGAGCAGTTCTTC. The chain recombines TRBV4-1 with TRBJ2-1; D gene ambiguous. Trimming removed 0 bases from V and 1 base from J, with 10 bases in between. Germline V gene lookup returns CDR1 MGHRA and CDR2 YSYEKL. This CDR3 has 16 amino acids.

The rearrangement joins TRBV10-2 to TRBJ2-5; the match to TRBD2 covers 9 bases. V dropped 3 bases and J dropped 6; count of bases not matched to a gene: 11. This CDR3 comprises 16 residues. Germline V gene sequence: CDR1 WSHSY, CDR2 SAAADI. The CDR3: CASSESRASGVQTQYF. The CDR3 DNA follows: TGCGCCAGCAGTGAAAGTCGGGCTAGCGGGGTGCAGACCCAGTACTTC.

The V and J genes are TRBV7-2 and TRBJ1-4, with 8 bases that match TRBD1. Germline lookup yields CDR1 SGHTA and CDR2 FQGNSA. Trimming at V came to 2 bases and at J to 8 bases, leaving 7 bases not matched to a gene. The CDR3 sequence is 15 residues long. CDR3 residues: CASSLSSQGAEKLFF. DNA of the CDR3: TGTGCCAGCAGCTTAAGTAGTCAGGGGGCAGAAAAACTGTTTTTT. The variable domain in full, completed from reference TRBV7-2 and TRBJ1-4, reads GAGVSQSPSNKVTEKGKDVELRCDPISGHTALYWYRQSLGQGLEFLIYFQGNSAPDKSGLPSDRFSAERTGGSVSTLTIQRTQQEDSAVYLCASSLSSQGAEKLFFGSGTQLSVL.

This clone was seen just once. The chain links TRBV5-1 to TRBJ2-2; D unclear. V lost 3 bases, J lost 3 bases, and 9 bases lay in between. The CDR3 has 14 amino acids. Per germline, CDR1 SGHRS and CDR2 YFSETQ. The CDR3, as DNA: TGCGCCAGCAGCTCGCTCCGGGACACCGGGGAGCTGTTTTTT. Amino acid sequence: CASSSLRDTGELFF.

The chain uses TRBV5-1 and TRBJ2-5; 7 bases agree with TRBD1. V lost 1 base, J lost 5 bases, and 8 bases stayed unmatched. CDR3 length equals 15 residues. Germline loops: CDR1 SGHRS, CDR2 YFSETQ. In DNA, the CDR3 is TGCGCCAGCAGCTTGTCTTCAGGGGGACGGGAGACCCAGTACTTC. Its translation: CASSLSSGGRETQYF.

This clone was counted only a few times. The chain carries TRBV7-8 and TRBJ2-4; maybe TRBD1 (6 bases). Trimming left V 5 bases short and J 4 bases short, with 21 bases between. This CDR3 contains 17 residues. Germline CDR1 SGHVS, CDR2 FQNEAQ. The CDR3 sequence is CASSLPYRGRGKNIQYF. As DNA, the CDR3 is TGTGCCAGCAGCCTCCCCTATCGTGGCAGGGGAAAAAACATTCAGTACTTC.

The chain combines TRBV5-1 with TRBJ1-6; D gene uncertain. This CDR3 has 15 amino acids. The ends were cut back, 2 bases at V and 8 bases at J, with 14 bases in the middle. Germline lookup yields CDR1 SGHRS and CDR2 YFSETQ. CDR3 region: CASSLEPDSDSPLHF. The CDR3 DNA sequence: TGCGCCAGCAGCTTAGAACCGGACTCTGATTCACCCCTCCACTTT.

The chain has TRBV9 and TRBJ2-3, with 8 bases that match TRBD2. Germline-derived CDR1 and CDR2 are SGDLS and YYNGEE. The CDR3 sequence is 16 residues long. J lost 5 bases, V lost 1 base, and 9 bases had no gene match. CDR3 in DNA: TGTGCCAGCAGCGTATTCAGTAGCGGGGAACAAGATACGCAGTATTTT. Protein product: CASSVFSSGEQDTQYF.

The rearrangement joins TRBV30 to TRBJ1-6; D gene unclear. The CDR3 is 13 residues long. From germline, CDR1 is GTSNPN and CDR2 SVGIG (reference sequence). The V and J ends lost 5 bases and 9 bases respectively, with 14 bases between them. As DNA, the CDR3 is TGTGCCTGGCTAGGGCTGAGTGGTTCACCCCTCCACTTT. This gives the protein CAWLGLSGSPLHF.

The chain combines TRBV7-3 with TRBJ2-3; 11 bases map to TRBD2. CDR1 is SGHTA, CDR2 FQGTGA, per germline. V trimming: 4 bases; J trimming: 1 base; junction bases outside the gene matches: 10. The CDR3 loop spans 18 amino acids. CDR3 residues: CASSSQRTSGGGTDTQYF. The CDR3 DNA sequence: TGTGCCAGCAGCTCTCAAAGAACTAGCGGGGGAGGCACAGATACGCAGTATTTT.

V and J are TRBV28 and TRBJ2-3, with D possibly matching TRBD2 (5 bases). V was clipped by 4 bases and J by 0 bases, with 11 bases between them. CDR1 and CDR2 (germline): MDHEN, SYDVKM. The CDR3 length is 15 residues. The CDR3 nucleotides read TGTGCCAGCAGTTGGAGGACCTCTAGCACAGATACGCAGTATTTT. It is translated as CASSWRTSSTDTQYF.

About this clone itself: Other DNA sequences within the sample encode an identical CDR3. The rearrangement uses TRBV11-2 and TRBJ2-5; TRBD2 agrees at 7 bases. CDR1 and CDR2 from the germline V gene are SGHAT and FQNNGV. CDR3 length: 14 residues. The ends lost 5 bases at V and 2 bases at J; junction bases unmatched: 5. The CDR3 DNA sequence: TGTGCCAGCAGCCCGGGCGGGAGACAAGAGACCCAGTACTTC. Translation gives CASSPGGRQETQYF. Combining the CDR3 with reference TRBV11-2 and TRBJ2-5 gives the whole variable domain EAGVAQSPRYKIIEKRQSVAFWCNPISGHATLYWYQQILGQGPKLLIQFQNNGVVDDSQLPKDRFSAERLKGVDSTLKIQPAKLEDSAVYLCASSPGGRQETQYFGPGTRLLVL.